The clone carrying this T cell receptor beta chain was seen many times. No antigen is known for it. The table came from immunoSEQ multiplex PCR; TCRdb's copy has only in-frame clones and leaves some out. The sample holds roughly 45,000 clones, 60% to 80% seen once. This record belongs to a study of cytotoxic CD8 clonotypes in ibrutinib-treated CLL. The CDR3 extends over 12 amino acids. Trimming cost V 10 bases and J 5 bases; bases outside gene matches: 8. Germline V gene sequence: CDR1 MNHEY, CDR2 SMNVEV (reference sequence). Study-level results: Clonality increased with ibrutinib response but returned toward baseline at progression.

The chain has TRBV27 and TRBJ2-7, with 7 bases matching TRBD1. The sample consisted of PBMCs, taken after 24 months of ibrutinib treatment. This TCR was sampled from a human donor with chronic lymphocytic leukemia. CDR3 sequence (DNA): TGTGCCAACGAGAGGGGGCGGAACGAGCAGTACTTC. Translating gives CANERGRNEQYF.